This TCR beta chain was sequenced during a study of T cells in Graves' hyperthyroidism and ophthalmopathy. Amplified regions were TCR beta CDR3 sequences from RNA transcripts. The TCR CDR3 was amplified in a first-round RT-PCR using the HTBI primer set. TCRdb fed the multiplex PCR reads into MiXCR, producing one record per CDR3 protein. Of about 600,000 distinct CDR3 sequences listed, approximately 15% are singletons. The CDR3 has 15 residues. CDR1 and CDR2 from the germline V gene are SGHTA and FQGNSA. V shed 5 bases, J shed 10 bases, and the junction held 14 bases outside the gene matches. This clonotype has ten or more counts.

The chain couples TRBV7-2 to TRBJ2-1; 7 nucleotides match TRBD2. Source material: blood. The sequence was obtained from a woman aged 18-35 years with Graves' ophthalmopathy. In DNA form, the CDR3 reads TGTGCCAGCAGCCCCACGGGGCGGGAGACGCGCGAGCAGTTCTTC. Amino acid sequence: CASSPTGRETREQFF.